Below are 3 T cell receptor beta chains sequenced from a single sample in a study of blood T cells in healthy people across ages. A J-beta primer mix and a sample-barcoded 5' primer were used in a second PCR of about 7 to 12 cycles. TCRdb ran MiXCR on the 5' RACE reads and lists one entry per CDR3 protein. The sample shows more than 800,000 distinct CDR3 sequences, 29% of them seen only once. Sequencing was carried out using blood. The source of these receptors is a woman older than 75 in good health.

V is TRBV20-1 and J is TRBJ1-2; 7 nucleotides agree with TRBD1. The CDR3 covers 13 residues. Trimming removed 6 bases from V and 2 bases from J; junction bases left unmatched: 6. Germline CDR1 and CDR2: DFQATT and SNEGSKA (reference sequence). CDR3: CSAIRDRNYGYTF. CDR3 DNA: TGCAGTGCAATAAGGGACAGAAACTATGGCTACACCTTC.

This clonotype was counted a few times. This may stem from a read error, because a much larger clone lies one nucleotide away. V and J are TRBV7-2 and TRBJ2-7; tentatively, D is TRBD2 (5 bases). V lost 3 bases, J lost 7 bases, and 16 bases lay in between. CDR1 SGHTA and CDR2 FQGNSA come from the germline V gene. The length of the CDR3 is 14 residues. CDR3 region: CASSLRLAYNEQYF. The CDR3 nucleotides read TGTGCCAGCAGCTTGAGGCTAGCCTACAATGAGCAGTACTTC.

The J gene is TRBJ1-2, the V gene TRBV4-3; a possible D gene is TRBD1 (6 bases). There are 16 residues in the CDR3. Germline V gene data show CDR1 as LGHNA and CDR2 as YSLEER. V lost 0 bases and J 3 bases, leaving 14 bases between the germline ends. The CDR3 here is CASSQDPQGRYYGYTF. The CDR3 DNA is TGCGCCAGCAGCCAAGATCCCCAGGGGAGGTACTATGGCTACACCTTC.